This TCR beta chain was sequenced for a study of siplizumab effects on memory and regulatory T cells. Some clones are missing from TCRdb's copy, which holds only in-frame ones; the method was immunoSEQ multiplex PCR. The sample consists of about 98,000 clones, approximately 90% of them appearing once. CDR1 GTSNPN and CDR2 SVGIG come from the germline V gene (reference sequence). V lost 8 bases and J 1 base, leaving 12 bases between the germline ends. This CDR3 contains 13 residues. The sample taken for sequencing was CD4+ T cells sorted from blood. The chain uses TRBV30 and TRBJ1-3; D is unclear. The TCR was taken from a human donor in good health. The CDR3 here is CASILGSGNTIYF. In DNA form, the CDR3 reads TGTGCCAGTATCTTGGGTTCTGGAAACACCATATATTTT. The full variable domain, rest sourced from reference TRBV30 and TRBJ1-3, is SQTIHQWPATLVQPVGSPLSLECTVEGTSNPNLYWYRQAAGRGLQLLFYSVGIGQISSEVPQNLSASRPQDRQFILSSKKLLLSDSGFYLCASILGSGNTIYFGEGSWLTVV.